The 20 T cell receptor beta chains reported below all come from one sample, sequenced in a study of beta chain features in type 1 diabetes listed by TCRdb under 2018. Library construction relied on the immunoSEQ multiplex PCR assay. All of the isolated RNA was reverse transcribed with the High Capacity cDNA Reverse Transcription Kit, so expressed TCRB transcripts were sequenced. Held by TCRdb, this immuneACCESS table contains in-frame sequences only and omits some clones. Under half of the omission traces to an unresolved V gene where checked; the cause of the rest is unknown. For this sample there are roughly 610,000 clones; 15% to 17% appear just once. 0.09% to 0.095% of the sample lies in the top ten. Sequenced input: naive CD4+ T cells from blood. Per the publication, the cell subset or site label means: true naive CD4+ T cells. These receptors all stem from a man between 18 and 29 years old in good health.

On this clone: Compared with germline, one end of the junction differs, possibly owing to a read error. V is TRBV6-1 and J is TRBJ2-7; 9 bases are a match to TRBD1. Germline assignment: CDR1 MNHNS and CDR2 SASEGT. The CDR3 has 14 residues. This CDR3 reads CASTEGQGIGEQYF. The DNA of the CDR3 is TGTGCCAGCACTGAAGGACAGGGGATCGGCGAGCAGTACTTC.

V and J are TRBV6-5 and TRBJ2-7; the D gene is possibly TRBD1 (6 bases). V lost 4 bases and J lost 0, with 13 bases in between. Germline CDR1 is MNHEY and CDR2 is SVGAGI. The CDR3 spans 15 residues. CDR3 sequence: CASSLWDTSSYEQYF. The CDR3 coding sequence is TGTGCCAGCAGTTTGTGGGACACAAGCTCCTACGAGCAGTACTTC.

This clone appeared a few times. The J gene is TRBJ1-2, the V gene TRBV28; 9 positions agree with TRBD1. Germline V gene lookup returns CDR1 MDHEN and CDR2 SYDVKM. The V and J ends lost 3 bases and 7 bases, in that order; junction bases with no gene match: 3. CDR3 length equals 13 residues. The CDR3 loop reads CASSFRDRVGYTF. In DNA form, the CDR3 reads TGTGCCAGCAGTTTTAGGGACAGGGTTGGCTACACCTTC.

In regard to this clone: Distinct nucleotide sequences in the sample also encode this CDR3. This chain joins TRBV5-1 and TRBJ2-7; D is ambiguous. The CDR3 contains 12 residues. Looked up from germline, CDR1 is SGHRS and CDR2 is YFSETQ. With 4 bases removed from V and 0 bases from J, the gap between germline ends came to 5 bases. The CDR3 loop is CASSVSSYEQYF. The DNA for the CDR3 is TGCGCCAGCAGCGTAAGCTCCTACGAGCAGTACTTC.

The chain links TRBV5-4 to TRBJ1-3, with TRBD1 as a possible D gene (6 bases). V was trimmed by 1 base and J by 0 bases, leaving 14 bases between them. The CDR3 contains 17 residues. Germline V CDR1 and CDR2: SGHNT, YYREEE (reference sequence). As DNA, the CDR3 is TGTGCCAGCAGCTTGCCCCCGGGGGGCGGCTCTGGAAACACCATATATTTT. Amino acid sequence: CASSLPPGGGSGNTIYF.

This clone was found a few times. This chain links TRBV4-1 with TRBJ2-5; D may correspond to TRBD1 or TRBD2 (6 bases each). CDR1 is MGHRA, CDR2 YSYEKL, per germline. There are 14 residues in the CDR3. V gave up 4 bases and J gave up 9 bases, with 18 bases separating them. CDR3 protein: CASSPGDTEGAQYF. The CDR3 region has the DNA TGCGCCAGCAGCCCTGGGGACACGGAGGGGGCCCAGTACTTC.

This clone was detected a few times. The genes are TRBV28 and TRBJ2-4, with 15 bases aligning to TRBD2. Trimming took 6 bases from V and 0 from J; bases not matched to a gene: 6. Germline CDR1 MDHEN, CDR2 SYDVKM. This CDR3 is 18 amino acids long. The CDR3: CASSPGTSGGQAKNIQYF. The DNA for the CDR3 is TGTGCCAGCAGCCCAGGGACTAGCGGGGGGCAAGCCAAAAACATTCAGTACTTC. Based on the CDR3 plus reference TRBV28 and TRBJ2-4, the full variable domain is DVKVTQSSRYLVKRTGEKVFLECVQDMDHENMFWYRQDPGLGLRLIYFSYDVKMKEKGDIPEGYSVSREKKERFSLILESASTNQTSMYLCASSPGTSGGQAKNIQYFGAGTRLSVL.

V usage is TRBV29-1 and J usage is TRBJ1-2; 10 nucleotides agree with TRBD1. With V trimmed by 6 bases and J by 2 bases, 6 bases remained unmatched. Looked up from germline, CDR1 is SQVTM and CDR2 is ANQGSEA. The CDR3 sequence is 14 residues long. In DNA, the CDR3 is TGCAGCGTAGCCGGGACAGGGGTAAACTATGGCTACACCTTC. Protein product: CSVAGTGVNYGYTF. The full variable domain, with the rest looked up from reference TRBV29-1 and TRBJ1-2, is SAVISQKPSRDICQRGTSLTIQCQVDSQVTMMFWYRQQPGQSLTLIATANQGSEATYESGFVIDKFPISRPNLTFSTLTVSNMSPEDSSIYLCSVAGTGVNYGYTFGSGTRLTVV.

The CDR3 region has the DNA TGTGCCAGCAGCTTCGGGGGAAGTTTTCCCGGGGAGCTGTTTTTT. Translated: CASSFGGSFPGELFF. This chain joins TRBV11-2 and TRBJ2-2, with D possibly matching TRBD2 (6 bases). CDR3 length: 15 amino acids. CDR1 and CDR2 from the germline V gene are SGHAT and FQNNGV. The V end lost 3 bases, the J end lost 6 bases, and 14 bases lay between the germline ends.

In its sample, this clone was seen a few times. This chain uses TRBV19 with TRBJ2-3, with TRBD2 matching 11 bases. Germline assignment: CDR1 LNHDA and CDR2 SQIVND (reference sequence). The CDR3 consists of 17 residues. Trimming at V came to 5 bases and at J to 4 bases, leaving 11 bases not matched to a gene. CDR3 DNA: TGTGCCAGTAGTCCTCAACTAGCGGGGGCTCCCGCAGATACGCAGTATTTT. As protein: CASSPQLAGAPADTQYF.

This clone has only a few counts. This chain joins TRBV29-1 and TRBJ1-1; weak D call: TRBD1 (6 bases). Trimming took off 7 bases at V and 1 base at J, with 10 bases between the two ends. Looked up from germline, CDR1 is SQVTM and CDR2 is ANQGSEA. The CDR3 sequence is 12 residues long. CDR3 sequence (DNA): TGCAGCGCTTCGACAGGGAACACTGAAGCTTTCTTT. The encoded protein is CSASTGNTEAFF.

The gene calls are TRBV9 and TRBJ2-1, with TRBD1 as a possible D gene (5 bases). The CDR3 has 15 residues. The germline V gene has CDR1 SGDLS and CDR2 YYNGEE. V lost 4 bases and J lost 1, with 12 bases in between. The CDR3 protein is CASSPGILSYNEQFF. CDR3 sequence (DNA): TGTGCCAGCAGCCCAGGGATCCTATCCTACAATGAGCAGTTCTTC.

V is TRBV19 and J is TRBJ2-2, with D unresolved. Germline lookup yields CDR1 LNHDA and CDR2 SQIVND (reference sequence). The V and J ends lost 4 bases and 4 bases respectively, with 13 bases between them. This CDR3 has 15 amino acids. The CDR3 loop is CASSTQATGTGELFF. The CDR3 nucleotides read TGTGCCAGTAGTACCCAGGCAACCGGCACCGGGGAGCTGTTTTTT.

The chain joins TRBV5-4 to TRBJ2-3; 11 bases line up with TRBD2. The junction had 6 bases not matched to a gene; V was cut back by 0 bases and J by 6 bases. The CDR3 totals 16 residues. From germline, CDR1 is SGHNT and CDR2 YYREEE (reference sequence). CDR3 region: CASSLGSGRAGDTQYF. Here the CDR3 DNA reads TGTGCCAGCAGCTTGGGTAGCGGGAGGGCCGGGGATACGCAGTATTTT. The full variable domain, with the rest looked up from reference TRBV5-4 and TRBJ2-3, is ETGVTQSPTHLIKTRGQQVTLRCSSQSGHNTVSWYQQALGQGPQFIFQYYREEENGRGNFPPRFSGLQFPNYSSELNVNALELDDSALYLCASSLGSGRAGDTQYFGPGTRLTVL.

This clone came up a few times. The rearrangement links TRBV7-9 to TRBJ1-2, with TRBD1 matching 7 bases. This CDR3 has 17 residues. Germline CDR1 and CDR2: SEHNR and FQNEAQ (reference sequence). V was pared by 1 base and J by 4 bases, with 12 bases of the junction left unmatched. The CDR3 DNA reads as TGTGCCAGCAGCTTAGGACAGGGTCCCCCCAGACCCTATGGCTACACCTTC. It specifies CASSLGQGPPRPYGYTF.

In its sample, this clone was seen a few times. The chain employs TRBV9 and TRBJ2-5; D ambiguous. The germline CDR1 and CDR2 sequences are SGDLS and YYNGEE. The CDR3 loop spans 16 amino acids. V was trimmed by 0 bases and J by 3 bases, leaving 15 bases between them. This CDR3 is CASSVALGIGEETQYF. In DNA, the CDR3 is TGTGCCAGCAGCGTAGCCCTAGGTATAGGTGAAGAGACCCAGTACTTC.

This clone was observed a handful of times. This sequence joins TRBV4-2 and TRBJ1-1, with D tentatively TRBD1 (5 bases). CDR1 and CDR2 from the germline V gene are LGHNA and YNFKEQ. This CDR3 has 15 amino acids. The V gene lost 2 bases and the J gene lost 2 bases, with 12 bases spanning the gap. CDR3 DNA: TGTGCCAGCAGCCAACCTACTACAGGTAACACTGAAGCTTTCTTT. Amino acids: CASSQPTTGNTEAFF.

This clone was picked up a small number of times. V gene TRBV5-1 combines with J gene TRBJ2-1; 7 bases are a match to TRBD1. This CDR3 has 16 amino acids. With 2 bases clipped from V and 5 bases from J, the junction kept 10 bases outside the gene matches. Germline loops: CDR1 SGHRS, CDR2 YFSETQ. CDR3 in amino acids: CASSFTGVALNNEQFF. CDR3 DNA: TGCGCCAGCAGCTTCACAGGGGTGGCGTTGAACAATGAGCAGTTCTTC.

V gene TRBV30 combines with J gene TRBJ1-6, with D perhaps TRBD1 (5 bases). Germline V gene lookup returns CDR1 GTSNPN and CDR2 SVGIG (reference sequence). Deletions cut 2 bases from V and 7 bases from J, with 24 bases between. The CDR3 extends over 18 amino acids. The CDR3 spells CAWSTTGGDQIPNSPLHF. CDR3 in DNA: TGTGCCTGGAGTACAACTGGAGGGGATCAGATACCAAATTCACCCCTCCACTTT.

This sequence joins TRBV4-1 and TRBJ1-5, with D unresolved. The CDR3 has 15 residues. The germline V and J ends were trimmed by 1 base and 1 base, with 8 bases remaining between them. Germline assignment: CDR1 MGHRA and CDR2 YSYEKL. The CDR3 is CASSQARQSNQPQHF. The CDR3 nucleotides are TGCGCCAGCAGCCAAGCCCGCCAGAGCAATCAGCCCCAGCATTTT.